Listed here is a single TCR beta chain. Its matching antigen is unknown. This sample was included in a study of graft-versus-host responses after intestinal transplantation. As for the study in general: After anti-thymocyte globulin induction, recipients took tacrolimus and steroids for about 3 years.

Libraries were prepared by immunoSEQ multiplex PCR; TCRdb keeps only in-frame clonotypes and omits some of them. The data contain 7,500 to 10,000 clones, 94% of them singletons. Germline CDR1 is SGHAT and CDR2 is FQNNGV. Between the trimmed V and J ends, which lost 1 base and 12 bases, there was a span of 9 bases. This CDR3 is built from 12 residues. General study results and limits: There was an association between peak levels of circulating GvH clones and early post-transplant HvG declines.

The sequence derives from a human patient who received an intestinal transplant, so some T cells may come from the graft donor. The input for sequencing was PBMCs, taken 8 days after intestinal transplant. V is TRBV11-2 and J is TRBJ1-4; D is ambiguous. CDR3 DNA: TGTGCCAGCAGCTTAGGGGGTTTGGAACTGTTTTTT. Protein sequence: CASSLGGLELFF.